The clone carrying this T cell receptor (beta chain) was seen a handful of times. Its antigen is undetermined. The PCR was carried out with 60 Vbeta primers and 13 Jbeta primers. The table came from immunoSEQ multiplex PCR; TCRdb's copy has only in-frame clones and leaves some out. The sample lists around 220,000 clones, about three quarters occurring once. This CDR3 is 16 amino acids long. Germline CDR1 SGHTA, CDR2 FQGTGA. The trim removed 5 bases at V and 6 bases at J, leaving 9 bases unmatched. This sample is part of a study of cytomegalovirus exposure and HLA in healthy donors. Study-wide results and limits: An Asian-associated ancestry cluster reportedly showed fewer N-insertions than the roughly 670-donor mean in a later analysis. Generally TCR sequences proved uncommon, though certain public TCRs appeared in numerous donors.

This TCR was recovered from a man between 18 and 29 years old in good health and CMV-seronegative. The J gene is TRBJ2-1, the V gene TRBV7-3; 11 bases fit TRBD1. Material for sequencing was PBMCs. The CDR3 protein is CASSNPGQGDGNEQFF. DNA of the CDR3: TGTGCCAGCAGCAATCCGGGACAGGGGGATGGCAATGAGCAGTTCTTC.